This T cell receptor (beta chain) stems from a study of T cells expressing NK-cell markers. Study overall: Serological testing identified seven of the eight sequenced donors as HCMV-seropositive and one as seronegative.

A note on this clonotype: Antigen unknown.

The CDR3 totals 15 residues. CDR1 SGDLS and CDR2 YYNGEE come from the germline V gene. TCRdb re-called the 5' RACE reads and catalogs CDR3 proteins one per entry, DNA excluded. Here the sample table reports roughly 280,000 distinct CDR3 sequences. General study points: Where a handful of donors were concerned, these clonotypes also led the CD3+CD56-NKG2C+ fraction.

The sequenced sample was blood T cells: a sorted CD56 or NKG2C T cell subset, CD4+ or CD8+ T cells, or bulk PBMC T cells (not recorded which). This TCR was recovered from a man aged 18 to 29 in good health. The V and J genes are TRBV9 and TRBJ2-5; without DNA, the TCRdb call of TRBD2 cannot be checked. CDR3 residues: CASSVRDLLGETQYF.